This entry features one T cell receptor (beta chain) sequence. This record belongs to a study of CD8 T cells in Susac syndrome. RNA was extracted with the RNeasy kit, and a quantity of roughly 0.5 to 1 ug was reverse transcribed using random hexamers. TCRdb re-called the immunoSEQ multiplex PCR reads through MiXCR, storing one row per CDR3 protein. The sample yields tens of thousands of distinct CDR3 sequences, roughly nine tenths seen once. CDR3 length: 15 amino acids. V was cut by 4 bases and J by 0 bases, with 13 bases left in between. Germline loops: CDR1 SGHRS, CDR2 YFSETQ. This clonotype was sampled from a human donor with multiple sclerosis. J is TRBJ1-2 and V is TRBV5-1; D is unclear. Sequenced material: CD8+ T cells from PBMCs. The CDR3 is CASSPEGFANYGYTF. The CDR3 DNA is TGCGCCAGCAGCCCGGAGGGCTTCGCTAACTATGGCTACACCTTC.